This T cell receptor (beta chain) originates from a study of cytomegalovirus exposure and HLA in healthy donors. Study-level points and caveats: In a later analysis, productive TCRs from donors in an Asian-associated ancestry cluster reportedly carried fewer N-insertions than the cohort mean.

As to this clone: The antigen is not known.

In the PCR, 60 Vbeta and 13 Jbeta primers were used. Some clones are missing from TCRdb's copy, which holds only in-frame ones; the method was immunoSEQ multiplex PCR. The table has around 120,000 clones, about 80% seen once. Sequencing was performed on PBMCs. This receptor was taken from a man under 40 in good health and CMV-seronegative.

The DNA for the CDR3 is TGTGCCAGCAGTGACAGTTCGGGTTATGATGGCTACACCTTC. Residues: CASSDSSGYDGYTF. The chain employs TRBV2 and TRBJ1-2; no reliable D call. Germline values: CDR1 SNHLY, CDR2 FYNNEI. This CDR3 region has 14 residues. V was pared by 3 bases and J by 6 bases, with 14 bases between.